The clone carrying this TCR beta chain has just a few counts. Antigen specificity is unknown. The data originate from a study of shared clonotypes between healthy human individuals. Overall study results and limits: Collection of samples was limited to blood; tissue repertoires likely differ. Memory subsets generally showed smaller estimated richness than naive subsets did.

Data came from immunoSEQ multiplex PCR; TCRdb stores just in-frame clones and leaves some out. The repertoire holds nearly 1,000,000 clones, with over 60% as singletons. This clonotype was obtained from a man younger than 30 in good health. Sequencing was carried out using memory CD4+ T cells sorted from blood. Subset indicated: CD45RA-negative fraction.

In DNA form, the CDR3 reads TGTGCCGGGCGAGGGCCCCTCCACTTT. It is translated as CAGRGPLHF. The chain combines TRBV2 with TRBJ1-6; no clear D. This CDR3 comprises 9 residues. Germline loops: CDR1 SNHLY, CDR2 FYNNEI. Trimming pared 11 bases from V and 13 bases from J, leaving 9 bases between. Drawing the rest from reference TRBV2 and TRBJ1-6, the complete variable domain is EPEVTQTPSHQVTQMGQEVILRCVPISNHLYFYWYRQILGQKVEFLVSFYNNEISEKSEIFDDQFSVERPDGSNFTLKIRSTKLEDSAMYFCAGRGPLHFGNGTRLTVT.